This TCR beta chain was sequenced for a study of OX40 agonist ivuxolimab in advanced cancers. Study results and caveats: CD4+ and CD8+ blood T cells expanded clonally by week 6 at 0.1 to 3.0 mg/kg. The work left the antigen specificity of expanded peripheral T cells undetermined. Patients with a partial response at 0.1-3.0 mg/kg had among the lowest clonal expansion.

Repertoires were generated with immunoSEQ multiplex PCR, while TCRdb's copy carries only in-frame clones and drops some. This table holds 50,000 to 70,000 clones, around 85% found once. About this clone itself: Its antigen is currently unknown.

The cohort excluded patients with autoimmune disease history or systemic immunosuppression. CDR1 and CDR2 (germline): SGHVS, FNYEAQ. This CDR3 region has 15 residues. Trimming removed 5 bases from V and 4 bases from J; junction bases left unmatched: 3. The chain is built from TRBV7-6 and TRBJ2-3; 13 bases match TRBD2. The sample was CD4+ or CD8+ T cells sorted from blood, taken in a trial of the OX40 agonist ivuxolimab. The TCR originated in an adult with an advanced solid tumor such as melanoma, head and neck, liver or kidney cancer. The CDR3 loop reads CASSEGLAGPDTQYF. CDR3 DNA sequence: TGTGCCAGCAGCGAGGGACTAGCGGGACCAGATACGCAGTATTTT.